This TCR beta chain comes out of a study of cytomegalovirus exposure and HLA in healthy donors. Whole-study findings and limits: The TCR clusters that emerged in the first cohort tended, a later analysis found, to co-occur in the approximately 110 validation repertoires. In vitro data verified three CMV-associated chains as specific for CMV antigens.

Libraries were prepared by immunoSEQ multiplex PCR; TCRdb keeps only in-frame clonotypes and omits some of them. The repertoire has about 56,000 clones, 93% of them found once; the top ten carry 1.5% to 2%. Comments on this clone: As yet, its antigen is unknown.

The CDR3 is 14 amino acids. V lost 10 bases and J lost 4; bases outside the gene matches: 9. Germline values: CDR1 LNHDA, CDR2 SQIVND (reference sequence). This clonotype was obtained from a woman aged 18-29 years in good health and CMV-seropositive. The specimen sequenced was PBMCs. The chain employs TRBV19 and TRBJ2-3, with TRBD2 matching over 9 bases. The DNA for the CDR3 is TGTGCCACGTCTTGGACTAGCGTTTCAGATACGCAGTATTTT. Protein sequence: CATSWTSVSDTQYF.